This TCR beta chain appears in the sequencing data of a study of technical replicates of blood from several donors. Here immunoSEQ multiplex PCR was the method, and the copy in TCRdb shows in-frame clones only, minus some. The table includes some 14,000 clones, over 80% detected once. The CDR3 is 16 amino acids. Germline loops: CDR1 SGHRS, CDR2 YFSETQ. The J segment lost 2 bases and the V segment lost 4 bases, leaving 7 bases of the junction unmatched. The clonotype originates from a human donor in good health. V and J are TRBV5-1 and TRBJ1-3; 9 positions agree with TRBD1. Source material: PBMCs. CDR3 coding DNA: TGCGCCAGCAGCGTGGGCCGGGACAGGGCTGGAAACACCATATATTTT. As protein: CASSVGRDRAGNTIYF.